The entry below describes one T cell receptor beta chain. Its antigen remains unidentified. This sample's TCRbeta library carried unique molecular identifier barcodes. A single record per CDR3 protein comes from TCRdb applying MiXCR to the PCR reads. The sample contains around 500,000 distinct CDR3 sequences, 23% of which appear only once. The sample comes from a study of T-cell reconstitution after alpha-beta-depleted transplantation in children. Broader study findings: Elevated TCRbeta diversity at day 60 was traced, in some patients, to surviving recipient T cells and thymic progenitors. Expanded clones from the graft, numbering several hundred, reportedly supplied alpha-beta T cells about two months after transplant. Fresh T-cell production supplied most of the T-cell counts and diversity seen one year after transplant.

The germline gives CDR1 DFQATT, CDR2 SNEGSKA (reference sequence). Trimming shortened V by 6 bases and J by 0 bases, and 18 bases separated the two germline ends. The CDR3 covers 15 residues. The origin of this receptor is a boy younger than two who had a stem cell transplant for acute myeloid leukemia, so the T cells may come from the graft donor. V gene TRBV20-1 combines with J gene TRBJ2-7; TRBD1 is a possible D gene (5 bases). Here the sequenced sample was PBMCs, mostly from graft donor cells, taken 360 days after TCRalphabeta/CD19-depleted stem cell transplant. CDR3 in amino acids: CSASQVGHLSYEQYF. The CDR3 DNA is TGCAGTGCCAGCCAGGTTGGACACCTCTCCTACGAGCAGTACTTC.